This T cell receptor (beta chain) is drawn from a study of blood T cell repertoires in COVID-19. About the research overall: The origin of the acute and convalescent COVID-19 samples was the United States, Italy and Spain. PBMCs, B-cell-depleted T cells, or T cells were the source of the cDNA or gDNA that made up the material.

As processed by the authors: For nucleated cells, counts were estimated from reference gene primer amplification. TCRdb's table, derived via immunoSEQ multiplex PCR, lists solely in-frame clones and lacks some. From that table come the V and J calls and clone size; the DNA was used to work out D and trimming. The sample has under 350,000 clones; roughly four fifths are singletons. Only a few counts were recorded for this clone. With V trimmed by 2 bases and J by 3 bases, 3 bases remained unmatched. The CDR3 consists of 15 residues. In germline, CDR1 is MNHEY, CDR2 SVGAGI. The chain joins TRBV6-5 to TRBJ2-1; 8 bases are a match to TRBD2. The sequence derives from a woman in her forties or fifties who had recovered from COVID-19. Sequencing input: peripheral blood. This CDR3 is CASSYEAGGYNEQFF. The CDR3 region has the DNA TGTGCCAGCAGTTACGAGGCGGGAGGCTACAATGAGCAGTTCTTC.